This T cell receptor (beta chain) came from a study of post-analysis software for immune sequencing data. Overall study: Recorded disease courses covered relapsing-remitting, secondary progressive and progressive-relapsing multiple sclerosis. Some patients had no subtype annotation. Findings and caveats of the study: Normalized Chao1 diversity in multiple sclerosis patients fell significantly below that of controls. Strong co-clustering by F measure linked samples that shared a preparation batch. TRBV5-6, TRBV5-1 and TRBV20-1 were among five TRBV segments more frequent in patients than controls.

TCR beta cDNA libraries had unique molecular identifiers. cDNA molecules numbering 400,000 to 550,000 came from roughly 1.1 to 9.2 million T cells. TCRdb reprocessed the PCR reads with MiXCR, giving one entry per CDR3 protein. The repertoire includes fewer than 850,000 distinct CDR3 sequences, 46% of them detected once, and 4.9% sits in the top ten. The CDR3 runs to 13 residues. The germline gives CDR1 ENHRY, CDR2 SYGVKD. V was pared by 6 bases and J by 3 bases, with 9 bases between. Comments on this clonotype: Antigen specificity is unknown.

The sequencing sample was made of blood. This chain joins TRBV10-3 and TRBJ1-5, with D tentatively TRBD1 (5 bases). This clonotype was obtained from a girl between 10 and 17 years old with multiple sclerosis. CDR3 loop: CAISGGYNQPQHF. CDR3 in DNA: TGTGCCATCAGCGGGGGTTACAATCAGCCCCAGCATTTT.